Listed below are T cell receptor beta chains from one sample, sequenced in a study of prognosis after radiotherapy for stage I lung cancer. TCRdb ran MiXCR on the multiplex PCR reads and lists one entry per CDR3 protein. The sample records fewer than 35,000 distinct CDR3 sequences, 40% to 60% being singletons. The material was PBMCs, obtained before or after stereotactic body radiation therapy (not recorded which). Source of these receptors: a donor over 45 with non-small cell lung cancer. CDR3s include the opening cysteine and the closing phenylalanine or tryptophan. A D gene is named only where the DNA matches it firmly. For some rows the clone size is stated as once, few or many, or as a class when expanded; others skip it.

CASTHRGLRPEKLFF	TGTGCCAGTACCCACCGGGGGCTACGTCCTGAAAAACTGTTTTTT	-	-	TRBJ1-4	TRBV19
CASSLTDDQPQHF	TGTGCCAGCAGTTTGACAGATGATCAGCCCCAGCATTTT	-	-	TRBJ1-5	TRBV12-3/TRBV12-4
CASRNWLAGGQNEQFF	TGCGCCAGCAGAAATTGGCTAGCGGGAGGGCAGAATGAGCAGTTCTTC	-	TRBD2	TRBJ2-1	TRBV10-2
CSASRDELTGELFF	TGCAGTGCTAGCCGTGACGAGCTCACCGGGGAACTGTTTTTT	-	-	TRBJ2-2	TRBV20-1
CASSLETTVAYEQYF	TGTGCCAGCAGCTTAGAGACGACTGTCGCCTACGAGCAGTACTTC	many	-	TRBJ2-7	TRBV11-2
CSARETGNPYNEQFF	TGCAGTGCTAGGGAGACAGGGAACCCGTACAATGAGCAGTTCTTC	many	TRBD1	TRBJ2-1	TRBV20-1
CASCVGLAGLSTDTQYF	TGTGCCTCCTGTGTGGGACTAGCGGGGTTAAGCACAGATACGCAGTATTTT	-	TRBD2	TRBJ2-3	TRBV30
CASSLHPAGTQSWYTQYF	TGTGCCAGCAGTTTACACCCAGCGGGAACACAAAGTTGGTATACGCAGTATTTT	-	TRBD2	TRBJ2-3	TRBV28
CASSPRRGTNQPQHF	TGTGCCAGTAGTCCCAGGCGGGGGACCAATCAGCCCCAGCATTTT	-	-	TRBJ1-5	TRBV19
CAISEWRNGYTF	TGTGCCATCAGTGAGTGGCGGAATGGCTACACCTTC	many	-	TRBJ1-2	TRBV10-3
CASSLASWNNEQFF	TGTGCCAGCAGCTTAGCTAGCTGGAACAATGAGCAGTTCTTC	many	-	TRBJ2-1	TRBV7-2
CASSLDTSGPTGEQFF	TGTGCCAGCAGCTTAGATACTAGCGGGCCCACGGGTGAGCAGTTCTTC	-	TRBD2	TRBJ2-1	TRBV7-3
CASSYRGGFTEQYF	TGTGCCAGCAGCTACAGGGGTGGCTTTACCGAGCAGTACTTC	many	TRBD1	TRBJ2-7	TRBV7-9
CAGGGNNQPQHF	TGTGCGGGAGGGGGCAACAATCAGCCCCAGCATTTT	medium-sized	TRBD1	TRBJ1-5	TRBV28
CASRDRVDTGELFF	TGTGCCAGCCGGGACAGGGTAGACACCGGGGAGCTGTTTTTT	many	TRBD1	TRBJ2-2	TRBV19
CSARVQGWTGELFF	TGCAGTGCCCGTGTACAGGGGTGGACCGGGGAGCTATTTTTT	-	TRBD1	TRBJ2-2	TRBV20-1
CASSFGGTNSPLHF	TGCGCCAGCAGCTTTGGGGGAACGAATTCACCCCTCCACTTT	-	-	TRBJ1-6	TRBV5-1
CASSNVGGTGTTFTDYGYTF	TGTGCCAGCAGCAATGTCGGGGGAACCGGGACGACCTTTACGGACTATGGCTACACCTTC	-	-	TRBJ1-2	TRBV28
CASAPAGGVYNEQFF	TGTGCCAGCGCTCCAGCGGGAGGTGTCTACAATGAGCAGTTCTTC	-	TRBD2	TRBJ2-1	TRBV28
CASSFKASTGDLFF	TGTGCCAGCAGCTTTAAGGCGAGCACCGGGGATCTGTTTTTT	-	-	TRBJ2-2	TRBV7-2
CATHGRENTGELFF	TGTGCCACCCACGGGCGGGAGAACACCGGGGAGCTGTTTTTT	many	-	TRBJ2-2	TRBV24-1
CASSLEIAEHNEQFF	TGTGCCAGCAGCTTGGAGATAGCGGAGCACAATGAGCAGTTCTTC	-	-	TRBJ2-1	TRBV5-4
CASILSPVDTDTQYF	TGTGCCAGCATCCTCAGCCCGGTGGACACAGATACTCAGTATTTT	-	-	TRBJ2-3	TRBV6-1
CASRTGTGSTDTQYF	TGTGCCAGCAGAACCGGGACAGGGAGCACAGATACGCAGTATTTT	many	TRBD1	TRBJ2-3	TRBV6-1
CASSLPPSGTDTQYF	TGTGCCAGCAGCTTACCCCCAAGCGGCACAGATACGCAGTATTTT	medium-sized	-	TRBJ2-3	TRBV7-2
CDSSEPVYNEQFF	TGTGACAGCAGTGAACCCGTATACAATGAGCAGTTCTTC	-	-	TRBJ2-1	TRBV6-2/TRBV6-3
CASSSSGTGLEKLFF	TGCGCCAGCAGCTCATCCGGGACAGGGCTTGAAAAACTGTTTTTT	many	TRBD1	TRBJ1-4	TRBV5-1
CASSSLGGAPTEQYF	TGTGCCAGCAGCTCCCTCGGGGGCGCGCCTACCGAGCAGTACTTC	many	-	TRBJ2-7	TRBV9
CASSIGSTRGAGGRSTQYF	TGTGCCAGTAGTATAGGCTCTACGAGGGGGGCGGGAGGGCGAAGTACGCAGTATTTT	-	TRBD2	TRBJ2-3	TRBV19